This entry lists 22 T cell receptor beta chains sequenced from one sample in a study of cytotoxic CD8 clonotypes in ibrutinib-treated CLL. Using immunoSEQ multiplex PCR, the repertoire was profiled, and TCRdb retains in-frame clones only, with some absent. The sample records over 250,000 clones, roughly four fifths being singletons. Here the sequenced sample was PBMCs, taken at disease progression, from a patient treated with ibrutinib. The receptor set was obtained from a human donor with chronic lymphocytic leukemia.

The gene calls are TRBV19 and TRBJ2-2; 8 bases line up with TRBD1. Germline lookup yields CDR1 LNHDA and CDR2 SQIVND (reference sequence). Trimming took 6 bases from V and 8 from J; bases not matched to a gene: 11. The CDR3 loop spans 15 amino acids. The CDR3 loop is CASRIRTGPEGELFF. CDR3 sequence (DNA): TGTGCCAGTAGAATACGGACAGGGCCAGAAGGGGAGCTGTTTTTT.

A word on this clone: Other DNA variants within this sample encode the same CDR3. J is TRBJ2-5 and V is TRBV29-1; TRBD2 is a possible D gene (5 bases). This CDR3 region has 12 residues. Looked up from germline, CDR1 is SQVTM and CDR2 is ANQGSEA. The ends were cut back, 6 bases at V and 0 bases at J, with 8 bases in the middle. The CDR3 DNA follows: TGCAGCGTAGGAGGAAACCAAGAGACCCAGTACTTC. Residues: CSVGGNQETQYF.

The chain uses TRBV18 and TRBJ2-7, with 7 bases identical to TRBD2. The germline V gene encodes CDR1 KGHSH and CDR2 LQKENI. J was trimmed by 3 bases and V by 3 bases; bases with no gene match: 2. The CDR3 has 13 amino acids. CDR3 coding DNA: TGTGCCAGCTCACCGGAGCGGGACTACGAGCAGTACTTC. Translation gives CASSPERDYEQYF. The whole variable domain, filled in from reference TRBV18 and TRBJ2-7, reads NAGVMQNPRHLVRRRGQEARLRCSPMKGHSHVYWYRQLPEEGLKFMVYLQKENIIDESGMPKERFSAEFPKEGPSILRIQQVVRGDSAAYFCASSPERDYEQYFGPGTRLTVT.

The chain couples TRBV29-1 to TRBJ1-2; D is perhaps TRBD1 (5 bases). V lost 4 bases and J lost 2, with 14 bases in between. CDR3 size: 14 residues. Germline CDR1 SQVTM, CDR2 ANQGSEA. The CDR3 bases are TGCAGCGTTGCGAACTCAGGACAAAACTATGGCTACACCTTC. Amino acids: CSVANSGQNYGYTF.

This chain uses TRBV10-2 with TRBJ2-2; 12 nucleotides agree with TRBD2. The length of the CDR3 is 16 residues. Germline V gene data show CDR1 as WSHSY and CDR2 as SAAADI. V trimming: 0 bases; J trimming: 7 bases; junction bases outside the gene matches: 3. CDR3 DNA: TGCGCCAGCAGTGAGTCCCGACTAGCGGGGGACGGGGAGCTGTTTTTT. The encoded protein is CASSESRLAGDGELFF.

In this sample, this clone turned up once. The chain links TRBV5-1 to TRBJ1-2, with D uncertain. CDR3 length: 13 residues. V was pared by 4 bases and J by 2 bases, with 9 bases between. CDR1 and CDR2 (germline): SGHRS, YFSETQ. CDR3 nucleotides: TGCGCCAGCAGCCTAACTCCCAACTATGGCTACACCTTC. Translated: CASSLTPNYGYTF.

This clone was detected a few times. This sequence joins TRBV27 and TRBJ2-3; D gene uncertain. The CDR3 runs to 14 residues. V gave up 8 bases and J gave up 2 bases, with 14 bases separating them. Per germline, CDR1 MNHEY and CDR2 SMNVEV (reference sequence). In DNA form, the CDR3 reads TGTGCCAGCTCGCCGACCAGCAACACAGATACGCAGTATTTT. The encoded protein is CASSPTSNTDTQYF.

V is TRBV19 and J is TRBJ1-3, with TRBD1 as a possible D gene (5 bases). The CDR3 covers 16 residues. V gave up 5 bases and J gave up 2 bases, with 16 bases separating them. Germline V gene lookup returns CDR1 LNHDA and CDR2 SQIVND (reference sequence). This CDR3 reads CASSRNSGQPGNTIYF. CDR3 bases: TGTGCCAGTAGTCGTAACTCCGGACAACCTGGAAACACCATATATTTT.

The chain uses TRBV6-1 and TRBJ1-2, with a possible D match to TRBD1 (6 bases). The germline V gene has CDR1 MNHNS and CDR2 SASEGT. CDR3 size: 14 residues. Trimming stripped 0 bases from V and 8 bases from J, with 13 bases between. This chain's CDR3 is CASSEAGRGYGYTF. CDR3 DNA: TGTGCCAGCAGTGAAGCGGGCAGGGGCTACGGCTACACCTTC.

The CDR3 is CASSRQALYEQYF. Here the CDR3 DNA reads TGCGCCAGCAGTCGACAGGCCCTCTACGAGCAGTACTTC. The gene calls are TRBV4-1 and TRBJ2-7; D may be TRBD1 (6 bases). V lost 6 bases to trimming and J lost 3 bases, with 12 bases between them. Germline lookup yields CDR1 MGHRA and CDR2 YSYEKL. CDR3 length equals 13 residues.

V gene TRBV29-1 combines with J gene TRBJ1-1; 9 bases are a match to TRBD1. The CDR3 contains 14 residues. The germline V gene has CDR1 SQVTM and CDR2 ANQGSEA. The junction had 6 bases not matched to a gene; V was cut back by 6 bases and J by 1 base. The CDR3 here is CSVRTGVQNTEAFF. The CDR3 DNA follows: TGCAGCGTAAGGACAGGGGTTCAGAACACTGAAGCTTTCTTT. The full variable domain, in which reference TRBV29-1 and TRBJ1-1 provide the parts outside the CDR3, is SAVISQKPSRDICQRGTSLTIQCQVDSQVTMMFWYRQQPGQSLTLIATANQGSEATYESGFVIDKFPISRPNLTFSTLTVSNMSPEDSSIYLCSVRTGVQNTEAFFGQGTRLTVV.

The rearrangement links TRBV4-1 to TRBJ2-5, with 8 bases matching TRBD2. The CDR3 runs to 17 residues. J was trimmed by 8 bases and V by 3 bases; bases with no gene match: 17. Germline V gene sequence: CDR1 MGHRA, CDR2 YSYEKL. CDR3 sequence reads: CASSHGSGPPGLVTQYF. The CDR3 coding sequence is TGCGCCAGCAGCCATGGCTCGGGACCGCCGGGACTAGTAACCCAGTACTTC.

This chain links TRBV25-1 with TRBJ2-3; no reliable D call. The V end lost 0 bases, the J end lost 1 base, and 14 bases lay between the germline ends. Germline CDR1 reads MGHDK; CDR2 reads SYGVNS. The CDR3 has 17 residues. CDR3 sequence: CASSEYRAVLGTDTQYF. The CDR3 coding sequence is TGTGCCAGCAGTGAATATAGGGCAGTTCTAGGCACAGATACGCAGTATTTT. The whole variable domain, remainder taken from reference TRBV25-1 and TRBJ2-3, is EADIYQTPRYLVIGTGKKITLECSQTMGHDKMYWYQQDPGMELHLIHYSYGVNSTEKGDLSSESTVSRIRTEHFPLTLESARPSHTSQYLCASSEYRAVLGTDTQYFGPGTRLTVL.

Worth noting for this clone: Germline is not matched at one junction end, which may reflect a read error. The chain has TRBV7-3 and TRBJ2-5; weak D call: TRBD2 (5 bases). CDR3 size: 14 residues. Looked up from germline, CDR1 is SGHTA and CDR2 is FQGTGA. CDR3 loop: CASSLTSPGETQYF. The CDR3 coding sequence is TGTGCCAGCAGCCTAACCTCCCCGGGGGAGACCCAGTACTTC.

The rearrangement links TRBV5-4 to TRBJ2-1; a weak D match, TRBD2 (6 bases). The V and J ends lost 3 bases and 9 bases respectively, with 13 bases between them. CDR1 SGHNT and CDR2 YYREEE come from the germline V gene (reference sequence). The CDR3 has 13 amino acids. This CDR3 reads CASSSSGRTEQFF. Written as DNA, the CDR3 is TGTGCCAGCAGCTCAAGTGGGAGGACTGAGCAGTTCTTC.

The V call is TRBV4-1, the J call TRBJ2-7, with a tentative D call TRBD2 (5 bases). Germline values: CDR1 MGHRA, CDR2 YSYEKL. Trimming pared 4 bases from V and 0 bases from J, leaving 13 bases between. This CDR3 is built from 15 residues. The CDR3 DNA is TGCGCCAGCAGCCTAGAGCCGGGAAACTCCTACGAGCAGTACTTC. Its protein is CASSLEPGNSYEQYF.

The V and J genes are TRBV4-1 and TRBJ1-5; D not certain. Germline-derived CDR1 and CDR2 are MGHRA and YSYEKL. Trimming took off 1 base at V and 2 bases at J, with 6 bases between the two ends. The CDR3 consists of 14 residues. The CDR3 region is CASSQAWGNQPQHF. The CDR3 DNA follows: TGCGCCAGCAGCCAAGCTTGGGGCAATCAGCCCCAGCATTTT.

The rearrangement uses TRBV27 and TRBJ2-5; D unresolved. Trimming shortened V by 6 bases and J by 1 base, and 9 bases separated the two germline ends. The CDR3 covers 13 residues. Germline V gene data show CDR1 as MNHEY and CDR2 as SMNVEV (reference sequence). The CDR3 DNA reads as TGTGCCAGCAGCCCATATGTCCAAGAGACCCAGTACTTC. Protein product: CASSPYVQETQYF.

The V call is TRBV14, the J call TRBJ1-4, with D perhaps TRBD1 (5 bases). V was pared by 5 bases and J by 8 bases, with 9 bases between. The CDR3 contains 12 residues. Germline V gene lookup returns CDR1 SGHDN and CDR2 FVKESK. The DNA for the CDR3 is TGTGCCAGCAGCAGGACATTAGAAAAACTGTTTTTT. Its protein product is CASSRTLEKLFF.

This clone was detected once. J is TRBJ2-7 and V is TRBV29-1, with 12 bases fitting TRBD2. J gave up 4 bases and V 3 bases, and 4 bases lay outside the gene matches. Germline-derived CDR1 and CDR2 are SQVTM and ANQGSEA. The CDR3 contains 14 residues. The DNA of the CDR3 is TGCAGCGTTGAGGGGACTAGCGGGCGATACGAGCAGTACTTC. This sequence encodes CSVEGTSGRYEQYF.

The CDR3 nucleotides are TGTGCCAGCAGCCAACTAGCGGGAGCCCACTCCGAGCAGTACTTC. It codes for CASSQLAGAHSEQYF. The chain joins TRBV27 to TRBJ2-7, with 11 bases aligning to TRBD2. The CDR3 has 15 residues. Per the germline V gene, CDR1 is MNHEY and CDR2 is SMNVEV (reference sequence). V shed 6 bases, J shed 6 bases, and the junction held 10 bases outside the gene matches.

The chain couples TRBV5-8 to TRBJ1-2; 7 bases map to TRBD1. The V and J ends lost 3 bases and 0 bases, in that order; junction bases with no gene match: 11. This CDR3 is 17 amino acids long. Germline lookup yields CDR1 SGHTS and CDR2 YDEGEE. The CDR3: CASSSYVYRGANYGYTF. The CDR3, as DNA: TGTGCCAGCAGCTCATATGTGTACAGGGGAGCTAACTATGGCTACACCTTC.